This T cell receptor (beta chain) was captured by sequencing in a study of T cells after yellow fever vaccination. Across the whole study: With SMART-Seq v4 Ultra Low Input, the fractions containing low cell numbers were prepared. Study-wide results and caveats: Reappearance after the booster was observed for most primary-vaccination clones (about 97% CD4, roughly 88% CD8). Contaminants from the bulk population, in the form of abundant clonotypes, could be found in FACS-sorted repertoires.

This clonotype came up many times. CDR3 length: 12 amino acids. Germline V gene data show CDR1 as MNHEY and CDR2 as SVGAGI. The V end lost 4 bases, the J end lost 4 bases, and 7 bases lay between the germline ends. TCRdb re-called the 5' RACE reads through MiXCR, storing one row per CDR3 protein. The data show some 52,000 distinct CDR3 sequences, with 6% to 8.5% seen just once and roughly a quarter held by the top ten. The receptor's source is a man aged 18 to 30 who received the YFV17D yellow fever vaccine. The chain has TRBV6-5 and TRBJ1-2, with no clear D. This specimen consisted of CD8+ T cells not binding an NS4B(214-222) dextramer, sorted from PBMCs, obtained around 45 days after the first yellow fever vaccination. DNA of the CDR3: TGTGCCAGCAGTTCACCGGCCTATGGCTACACCTTC. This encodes CASSSPAYGYTF.